The rows below give T cell receptor beta chains drawn from one sample of a study of cytomegalovirus exposure and HLA in healthy donors. Libraries were prepared by immunoSEQ multiplex PCR; TCRdb keeps only in-frame clonotypes and omits some of them. The table shows tens of thousands of clones, with around four fifths occurring only once. Sequencing was performed on PBMCs. Source of these receptors: a man aged 25-45 years in good health and CMV-seronegative. CDR3s leave out the opening cysteine and the closing phenylalanine or tryptophan.

>12|TRBV11-2
ASSLGQGDYEQY
>14|TRBV6-5
ASSYSLGAMNTEAF
>13|TRBV14
ASSQDIQRPYGYT
>12|TRBV5-1
ASSLGQDNYGYT
>12|TRBV14
ASSLLAGENEQF
>14|TRBV5-1
ASSRSLAGGTDTQY
>13|TRBV4-2
ASSQVGQGNTEAF
>10|TRBV5-6
ASSLSGGTQY
>13|TRBV6-1
ASRDGQGPSRELF
>14|TRBV5-1
ASSLRSMSLYNEQF
>11|TRBV29-1
SSRDRLNYGYT
>10|TRBV9
ASSASGIAQY
>13|TRBV28
AGREAGANTGELF
>14|TRBV7-6
ASSLTPLAGGNEQF
>11|TRBV2
ASSKQGNTEAF
>14|TRBV7-8
ASSSREGINNQPQH
>12|TRBV7-9
ASTSGGSGNTIY
>13|TRBV6-1
ASSEEGQGSGELF
>14|TRBV2
ASREGTADPNQPQH
>14|TRBV6-1
ASSEARDRAIYGYT
>13|TRBV15
ATSPSFEGAETQY
>11|TRBV29-1
SGRVSGANVLT
>15|TRBV4-3
ASSQDGGRGLTDTQY
>13|TRBV5-1
ASSHPSAAYNEQF
>11|TRBV5-4
ASGGQRGETQY
>13|TRBV25-1
ASSEGGRPNEKLF
>10|TRBV2
AGRDRVSGYT
>11|TRBV30
AWGRGGENIQY
>13|TRBV18
ASSEGQGAFDGYT
>9|TRBV28
ASSLSRGAF
>14|TRBV27
ASSPSVGTATYEQY
>13|TRBV7-3
ASSFRDRGFDEAF
>12|TRBV6-5
ASSYLTSIETQY
>15|TRBV7-8
ASSRRYGLAGAGTQY
>12|TRBV5-1
ASSLQGQGYGYT
>13|TRBV10-3
AISDYGGPNTEAF
>11|TRBV6-5
ASKGGSYNEQF
>14|TRBV4-3
ASSQTRGGGIDTQY
>10|TRBV6-1
ASTYTAGEAF
>12|TRBV27
ASTPGESAGELF
>13|TRBV11-2
ASSLAGTTYNEQF
>14|TRBV29-1
SGRGGAPGLGTEAF
>14|TRBV6-6
ASNLSRRGSNQPQH
>13|TRBV2
ASRGGLGNTGELF
>10|TRBV2
ASSDSGYGYT
>14|TRBV6-1
ASSELPGQGTGKQY
>11|TRBV11-2
ASSPTTYTEAF
>12|TRBV28
ASRGLAAYNEQF
>10|TRBV7-2
ASSQYQETQY